These 10 T cell receptor beta chains originate from one sample sequenced in a study of identical twins. TCRdb redid the calling of the 5' RACE reads with MiXCR, one entry per CDR3 protein. Of hundreds of thousands of distinct CDR3 sequences in the sample, roughly 9.4% are singletons; the top ten hold around 5%. Sequenced material: memory (CD45RO+) T cells sorted from blood. These TCRs come from a woman in her late teens or twenties in good health.

This clonotype was detected a few times. J is TRBJ1-5 and V is TRBV12-3 or TRBV12-4; 12 positions match TRBD1. V lost 6 bases and J lost 5; bases outside the gene matches: 8. The CDR3 consists of 16 residues. The CDR3 DNA follows: TGTGCCAGCAGCTCCGGGACAGGGGGCGGTTATCAGCCCCAGCATTTT. Its translation: CASSSGTGGGYQPQHF.

This clonotype was seen more than once but under ten times. The rearrangement links TRBV9 to TRBJ2-7; TRBD2 aligns across 7 bases. The CDR3 extends over 14 amino acids. The germline V gene encodes CDR1 SGDLS and CDR2 YYNGEE. V was pared by 2 bases and J by 7 bases, with 9 bases of the junction left unmatched. The CDR3 loop is CASSVSGRAGEQYF. As DNA, the CDR3 is TGTGCCAGCAGCGTTAGCGGGCGCGCGGGGGAGCAGTACTTC.

This clonotype was recorded a few times. V gene TRBV3-1 combines with J gene TRBJ1-2; D is perhaps TRBD1 (5 bases). The length of the CDR3 is 14 residues. The V and J ends lost 5 bases and 3 bases respectively, with 13 bases between them. Germline assignment: CDR1 LGHDT and CDR2 YNNKEL (reference sequence). CDR3 in DNA: TGTGCCAGCAGCGACCGAGGGGCAGACTATGGCTACACCTTC. This codes for CASSDRGADYGYTF.

The sample holds a few counts of this clonotype. The rearrangement joins TRBV12-3 or TRBV12-4 to TRBJ2-3; unclear D gene. The CDR3 consists of 13 residues. V gave up 1 base and J gave up 7 bases, with 9 bases separating them. DNA for the CDR3: TGTGCCAGCAGTTTAGTCGCACATAATACGCAGTATTTT. It specifies CASSLVAHNTQYF.

The CDR3 bases are TGCGCCAGCAGCCAAGATTTGGGGAGCCAGGGCTCCTACGAGCAGTACTTC. Translated: CASSQDLGSQGSYEQYF. The V and J genes are TRBV4-3 and TRBJ2-7, with D possibly being TRBD1 or TRBD2 (5 bases each). Germline lookup yields CDR1 LGHNA and CDR2 YSLEER. CDR3 length: 17 residues. Trimming pared 0 bases from V and 0 bases from J, leaving 15 bases between.

This clonotype was observed a few times. This chain uses TRBV11-2 with TRBJ2-7; 9 nucleotides align to TRBD2. The CDR3 spans 16 residues. V dropped 3 bases and J dropped 2; count of bases not matched to a gene: 8. The germline V gene has CDR1 SGHAT and CDR2 FQNNGV. The DNA for the CDR3 is TGTGCCAGCAGCTTGGGGCTTTGGACTAGCGCCTACGAGCAGTACTTC. It specifies CASSLGLWTSAYEQYF. The whole variable domain, filled in from reference TRBV11-2 and TRBJ2-7, reads EAGVAQSPRYKIIEKRQSVAFWCNPISGHATLYWYQQILGQGPKLLIQFQNNGVVDDSQLPKDRFSAERLKGVDSTLKIQPAKLEDSAVYLCASSLGLWTSAYEQYFGPGTRLTVT.

In this sample, this clonotype turned up many times. The chain employs TRBV5-1 and TRBJ2-5; D gene ambiguous. The V gene lost 0 bases and the J gene lost 0 bases, with 12 bases spanning the gap. This CDR3 region has 16 residues. Germline CDR1 is SGHRS and CDR2 is YFSETQ. CDR3 region: CASSLVGAGYQETQYF. The DNA for the CDR3 is TGCGCCAGCAGCTTGGTCGGAGCTGGGTACCAAGAGACCCAGTACTTC.

V is TRBV6-1 and J is TRBJ1-1, with D maybe TRBD1 (5 bases). The CDR3 has 15 residues. The V gene lost 4 bases and the J gene lost 4 bases, with 16 bases spanning the gap. From germline, CDR1 is MNHNS and CDR2 SASEGT. The CDR3 sequence: CASSAPRRGGTEAFF. Here the CDR3 DNA reads TGTGCCAGCAGTGCTCCGCGGCGGGGGGGCACTGAAGCTTTCTTT.

The chain is built from TRBV20-1 and TRBJ1-2, with D uncertain. Per germline, CDR1 DFQATT and CDR2 SNEGSKA (reference sequence). This CDR3 is 16 amino acids long. The V end was cut by 0 bases, the J end by 8 bases, with 22 bases between. DNA of the CDR3: TGCAGTGCTAGAGAAGCTGGACGGGCTGTCGCGGGCGGCTACACCTTC. This codes for CSAREAGRAVAGGYTF.

CDR3 DNA sequence: TGCAGTGCCGTGCCCGCCTTAGCGGGCACCTACAATGAGCAGTTCTTC. It is translated as CSAVPALAGTYNEQFF. J is TRBJ2-1 and V is TRBV20-1, with 7 positions matching TRBD2. Germline CDR1 DFQATT, CDR2 SNEGSKA (reference sequence). This CDR3 is built from 16 residues. With 6 bases clipped from V and 2 bases from J, the junction kept 13 bases outside the gene matches.